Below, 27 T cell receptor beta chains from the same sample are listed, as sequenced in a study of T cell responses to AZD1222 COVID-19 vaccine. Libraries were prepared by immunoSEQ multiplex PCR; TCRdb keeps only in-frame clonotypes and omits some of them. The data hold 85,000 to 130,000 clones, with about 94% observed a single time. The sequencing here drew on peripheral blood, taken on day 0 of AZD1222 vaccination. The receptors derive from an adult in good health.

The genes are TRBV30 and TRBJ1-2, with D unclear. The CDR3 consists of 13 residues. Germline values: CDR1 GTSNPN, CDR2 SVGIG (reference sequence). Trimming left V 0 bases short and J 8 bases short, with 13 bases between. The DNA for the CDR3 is TGTGCCTGGAGTGTAACGGGAACTGACGGCTACACCTTC. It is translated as CAWSVTGTDGYTF.

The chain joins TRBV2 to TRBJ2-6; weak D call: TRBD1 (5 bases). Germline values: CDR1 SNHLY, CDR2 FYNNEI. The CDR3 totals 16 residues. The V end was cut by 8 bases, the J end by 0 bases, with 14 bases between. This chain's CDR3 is CASRTGWDSGANVLTF. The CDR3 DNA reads TGTGCCAGCCGTACAGGATGGGACTCTGGGGCCAACGTCCTGACTTTC.

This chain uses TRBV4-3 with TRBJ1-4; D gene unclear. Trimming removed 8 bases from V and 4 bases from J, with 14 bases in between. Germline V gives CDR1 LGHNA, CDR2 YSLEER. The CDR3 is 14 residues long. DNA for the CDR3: TGCGCCAGCTCTTCCGGAACCCATAATGAAAAACTGTTTTTT. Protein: CASSSGTHNEKLFF.

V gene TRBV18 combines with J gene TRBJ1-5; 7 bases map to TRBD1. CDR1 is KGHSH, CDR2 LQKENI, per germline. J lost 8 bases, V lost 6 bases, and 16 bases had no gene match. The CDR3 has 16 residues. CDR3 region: CASSNRGPGESEPQHF. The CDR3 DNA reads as TGTGCCAGCTCTAACAGGGGACCAGGGGAATCTGAGCCCCAGCATTTT.

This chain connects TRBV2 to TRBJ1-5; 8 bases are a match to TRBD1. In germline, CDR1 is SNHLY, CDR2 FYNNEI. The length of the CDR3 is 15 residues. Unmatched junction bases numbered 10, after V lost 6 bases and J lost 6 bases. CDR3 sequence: CASSPQTGGAQPQHF. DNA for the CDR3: TGTGCCAGCAGCCCCCAAACAGGGGGTGCTCAGCCCCAGCATTTT.

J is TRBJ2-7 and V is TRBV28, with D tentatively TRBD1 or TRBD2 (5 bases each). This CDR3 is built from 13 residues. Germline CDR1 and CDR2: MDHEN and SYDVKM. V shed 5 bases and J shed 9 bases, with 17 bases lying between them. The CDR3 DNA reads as TGTGCCAGCAGTCCCCGGGGCCCAAGGGTGCAGTACTTC. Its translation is CASSPRGPRVQYF.

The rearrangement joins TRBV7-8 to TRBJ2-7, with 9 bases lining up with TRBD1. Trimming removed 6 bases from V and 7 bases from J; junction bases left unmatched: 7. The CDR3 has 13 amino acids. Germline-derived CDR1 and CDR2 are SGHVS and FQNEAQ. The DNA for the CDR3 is TGTGCCAGCAGGGAGGGACAGGGTAGTGAGCAGTACTTC. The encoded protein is CASREGQGSEQYF.

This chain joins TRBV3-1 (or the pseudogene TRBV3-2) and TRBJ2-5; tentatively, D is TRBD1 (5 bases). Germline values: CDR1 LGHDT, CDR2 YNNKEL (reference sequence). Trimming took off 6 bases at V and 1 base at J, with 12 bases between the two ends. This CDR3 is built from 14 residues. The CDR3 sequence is CASSRQGPQETQYF. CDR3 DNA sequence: TGTGCCAGCAGTCGTCAGGGCCCCCAAGAGACCCAGTACTTC.

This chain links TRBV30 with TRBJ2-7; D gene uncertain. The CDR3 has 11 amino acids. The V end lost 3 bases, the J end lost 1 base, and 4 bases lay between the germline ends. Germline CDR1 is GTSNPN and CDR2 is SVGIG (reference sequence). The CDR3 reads CAWSSSYEQYF. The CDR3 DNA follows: TGTGCCTGGAGCTCTTCCTACGAGCAGTACTTC.

The CDR3 coding sequence is TGTGCCACCAGTGCCCCGGGACTAGCGGGAGATACGCAGTATTTT. This codes for CATSAPGLAGDTQYF. The chain joins TRBV24-1 to TRBJ2-3; 12 nucleotides match TRBD2. Germline V gives CDR1 KGHDR, CDR2 SFDVKD. This CDR3 spans 15 amino acids. The ends lost 5 bases at V and 5 bases at J; junction bases unmatched: 4.

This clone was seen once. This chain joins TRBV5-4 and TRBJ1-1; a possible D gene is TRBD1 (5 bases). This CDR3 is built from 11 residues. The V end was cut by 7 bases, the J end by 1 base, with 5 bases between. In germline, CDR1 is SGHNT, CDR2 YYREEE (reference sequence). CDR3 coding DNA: TGTGCCAGCGGGGGGAACACTGAAGCTTTCTTT. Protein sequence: CASGGNTEAFF.

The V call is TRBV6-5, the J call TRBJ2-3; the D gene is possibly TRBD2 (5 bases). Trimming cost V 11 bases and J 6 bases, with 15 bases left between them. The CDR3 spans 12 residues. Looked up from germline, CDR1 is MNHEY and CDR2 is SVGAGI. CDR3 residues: CAAGDWKDTQYF. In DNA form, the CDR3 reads TGTGCCGCCGGGGATTGGAAGGATACGCAGTATTTT.

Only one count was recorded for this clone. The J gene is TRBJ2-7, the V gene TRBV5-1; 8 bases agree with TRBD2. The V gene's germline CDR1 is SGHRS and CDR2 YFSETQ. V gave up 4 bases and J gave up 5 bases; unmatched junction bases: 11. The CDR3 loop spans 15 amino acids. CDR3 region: CASSMPLAGSHEQYF. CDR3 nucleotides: TGCGCCAGCAGCATGCCTTTAGCGGGATCCCACGAGCAGTACTTC.

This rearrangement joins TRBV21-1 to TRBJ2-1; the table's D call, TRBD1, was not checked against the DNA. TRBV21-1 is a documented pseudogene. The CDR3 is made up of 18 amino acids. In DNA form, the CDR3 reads TGTGCCAGCAGCAAAGGGACAGGGGGCGCCGGTCTAGGGAATGAGCAGTTCTTC. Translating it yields CASSKGTGGAGLGNEQFF.

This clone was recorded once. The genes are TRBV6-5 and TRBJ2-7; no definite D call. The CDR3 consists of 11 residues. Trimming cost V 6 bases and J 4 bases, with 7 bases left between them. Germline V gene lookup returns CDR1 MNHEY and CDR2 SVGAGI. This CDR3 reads CASSNGYEQYF. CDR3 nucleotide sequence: TGTGCCAGCAGCAACGGGTACGAGCAGTACTTC.

The CDR3 DNA sequence: TGTGCCAGCAGCTTCCAGGGATTCTCCTACGAGCAGTACTTC. It translates to CASSFQGFSYEQYF. This chain links TRBV7-2 with TRBJ2-7; tentative D call: TRBD1 (5 bases). Germline lookup yields CDR1 SGHTA and CDR2 FQGNSA. The CDR3 is 14 residues long. V was cut by 3 bases and J by 0 bases, with 9 bases left in between.

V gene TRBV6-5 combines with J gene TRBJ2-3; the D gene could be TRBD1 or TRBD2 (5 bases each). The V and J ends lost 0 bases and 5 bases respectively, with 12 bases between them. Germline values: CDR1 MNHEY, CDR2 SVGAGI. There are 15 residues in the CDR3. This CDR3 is CASSYSVGTGDTQYF. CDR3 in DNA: TGTGCCAGCAGTTACTCGGTGGGGACGGGAGATACGCAGTATTTT.

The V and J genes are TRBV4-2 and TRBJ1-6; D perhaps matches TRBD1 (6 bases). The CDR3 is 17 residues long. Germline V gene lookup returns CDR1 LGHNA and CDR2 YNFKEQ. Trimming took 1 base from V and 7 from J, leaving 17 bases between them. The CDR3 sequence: CASSQVRGRSGNSPLHF. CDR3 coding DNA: TGTGCCAGCAGCCAAGTGCGGGGGCGCTCTGGAAATTCACCCCTCCACTTT.

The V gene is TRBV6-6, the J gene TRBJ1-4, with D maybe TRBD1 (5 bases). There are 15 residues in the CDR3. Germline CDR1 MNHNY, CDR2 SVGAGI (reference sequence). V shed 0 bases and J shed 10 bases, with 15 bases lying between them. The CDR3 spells CASSYSEGPGGKLFF. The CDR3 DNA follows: TGTGCCAGCAGTTACTCAGAGGGTCCGGGGGGAAAACTGTTTTTT.

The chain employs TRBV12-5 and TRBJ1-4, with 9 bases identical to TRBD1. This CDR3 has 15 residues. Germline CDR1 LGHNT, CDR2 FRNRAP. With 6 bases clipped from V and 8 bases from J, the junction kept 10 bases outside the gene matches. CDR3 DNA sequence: TGTGCTAGTGGAGAGAGGGGACAGGGATGGGAAAAACTGTTTTTT. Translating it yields CASGERGQGWEKLFF.

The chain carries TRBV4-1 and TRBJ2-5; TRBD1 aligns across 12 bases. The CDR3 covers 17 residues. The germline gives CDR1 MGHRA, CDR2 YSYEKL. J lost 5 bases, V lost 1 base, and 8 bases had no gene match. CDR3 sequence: CASSQVAGTGGRETQYF. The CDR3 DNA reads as TGCGCCAGCAGCCAAGTCGCCGGGACAGGGGGCAGGGAGACCCAGTACTTC.

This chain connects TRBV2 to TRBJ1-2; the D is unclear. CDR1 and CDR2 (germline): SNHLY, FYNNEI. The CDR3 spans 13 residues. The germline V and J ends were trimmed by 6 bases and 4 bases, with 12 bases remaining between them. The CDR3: CASRVPLGYGYTF. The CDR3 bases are TGTGCCAGCAGGGTCCCATTGGGCTATGGCTACACCTTC.

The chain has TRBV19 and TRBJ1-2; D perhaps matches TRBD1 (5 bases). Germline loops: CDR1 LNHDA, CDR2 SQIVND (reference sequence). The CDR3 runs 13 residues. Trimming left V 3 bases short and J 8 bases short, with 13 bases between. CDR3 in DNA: TGTGCCAGTAGTATTCGAGGGGAACGGGGCTACACCTTC. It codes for CASSIRGERGYTF.

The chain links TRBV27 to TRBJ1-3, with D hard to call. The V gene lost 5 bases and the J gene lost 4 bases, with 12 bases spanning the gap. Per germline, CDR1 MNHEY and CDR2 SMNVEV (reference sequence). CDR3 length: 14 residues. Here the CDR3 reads CASSPDPGGNTIYF. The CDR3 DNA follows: TGTGCCAGCAGTCCAGACCCTGGAGGAAACACCATATATTTT.

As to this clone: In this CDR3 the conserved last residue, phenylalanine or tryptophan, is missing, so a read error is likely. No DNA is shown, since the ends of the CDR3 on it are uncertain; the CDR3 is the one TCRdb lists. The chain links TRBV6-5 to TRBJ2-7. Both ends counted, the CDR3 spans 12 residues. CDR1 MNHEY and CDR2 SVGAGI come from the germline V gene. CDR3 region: CASSYHQKGWSL.

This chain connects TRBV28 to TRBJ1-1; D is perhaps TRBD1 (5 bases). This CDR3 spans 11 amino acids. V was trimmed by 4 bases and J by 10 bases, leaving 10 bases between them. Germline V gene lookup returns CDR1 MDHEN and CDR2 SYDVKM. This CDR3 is CASSSGWGAFF. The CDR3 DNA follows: TGTGCCAGCAGTTCAGGGTGGGGAGCTTTCTTT.

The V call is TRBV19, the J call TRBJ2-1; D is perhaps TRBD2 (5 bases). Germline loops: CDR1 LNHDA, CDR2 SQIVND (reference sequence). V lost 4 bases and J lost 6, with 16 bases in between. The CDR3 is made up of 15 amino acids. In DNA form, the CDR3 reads TGTGCCAGTAGTACCCTTGGAGGAGCCGCCAATGAGCAGTTCTTC. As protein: CASSTLGGAANEQFF.